These 15 T cell receptor beta chains were sequenced from one sample in a study of T cells in Graves' hyperthyroidism and ophthalmopathy. The source material, RNA transcripts, was used to amplify TCR beta CDR3 regions. The HTBI primer set drove a first-round RT-PCR of the TCR CDR3. MiXCR was run by TCRdb on the multiplex PCR reads, yielding one entry per CDR3 protein. This sample has some 510,000 distinct CDR3 sequences, with about 43% found just once. Sequencing was performed on peripheral blood or thyroid tissue (not recorded which). The receptors were gathered from a woman in her late teens or twenties with Graves' hyperthyroidism.

The chain is built from TRBV5-1 and TRBJ2-1; D is unclear. Germline lookup yields CDR1 SGHRS and CDR2 YFSETQ. Trimming removed 0 bases from V and 13 bases from J, with 8 bases in between. The CDR3 loop spans 11 amino acids. The CDR3 nucleotides are TGCGCCAGCAGCTTGGAGGCGTTACAGTTCTTC. This gives the protein CASSLEALQFF.

This clonotype was observed at least ten times. J is TRBJ1-2 and V is TRBV2; possibly TRBD1 for D (5 bases). V gave up 5 bases and J gave up 8 bases, with 12 bases separating them. This CDR3 comprises 12 residues. Germline V gene data show CDR1 as SNHLY and CDR2 as FYNNEI. The CDR3 DNA reads as TGTGCCAGCAGTTACACAGGCCTGGGCTACACCTTC. This sequence encodes CASSYTGLGYTF.

This clonotype was counted ten times or more. This chain uses TRBV5-6 with TRBJ2-7; D is perhaps TRBD2 (5 bases). V lost 1 base and J lost 1, with 9 bases in between. Germline V gene sequence: CDR1 SGHDT, CDR2 YYEEEE. The CDR3 consists of 14 residues. CDR3 nucleotides: TGTGCCAGCAGCTTGACGGGAACATCCTACGAGCAGTACTTC. It specifies CASSLTGTSYEQYF.

With respect to this clonotype: This CDR3 fails to terminate in the conserved phenylalanine or tryptophan, so it likely reflects a read error. The DNA is omitted, as the CDR3 cannot be located on it reliably, and the CDR3 follows TCRdb's listing. This chain uses TRBV24-1 with TRBJ1-4; the table's D call, TRBD1, was not checked against the DNA. Germline CDR1 and CDR2: KGHDR and SFDVKD. From its first to its last residue, the CDR3 has 12 amino acids. CDR3 sequence reads: CATSDSNIRIQG.

Comment on this clonotype: An end of the junction differs from the germline gene, which may be a read error. V and J are TRBV12-3 or TRBV12-4 and TRBJ2-5; D is unclear. CDR3 length: 15 amino acids. CDR3 coding DNA: TGTGCCACCAGTGACGCCAGGCCCTCCAAGGAGACCCAGTACTTC. Translated, it gives CATSDARPSKETQYF.

This chain uses TRBV7-9 with TRBJ2-7, with 8 nucleotides matching TRBD2. The CDR3 is 17 amino acids. Germline lookup yields CDR1 SEHNR and CDR2 FQNEAQ (reference sequence). Germline trimming cut 2 bases from V and 0 bases from J; bases unmatched to any gene: 9. DNA for the CDR3: TGTGCCAGCAGCTTAAACGTTCCTAGCGGGTTCTCCTACGAGCAGTACTTC. Protein sequence: CASSLNVPSGFSYEQYF.

V and J are TRBV7-2 and TRBJ2-7, with D possibly being TRBD1 (5 bases). Germline lookup yields CDR1 SGHTA and CDR2 FQGNSA. This CDR3 spans 14 amino acids. Deletions cut 1 base from V and 5 bases from J, with 12 bases between. The CDR3 region has the DNA TGTGCCAGCAGCTTAGAGGCAGGGCCTAACGAGCAGTACTTC. Translation: CASSLEAGPNEQYF.

V gene TRBV7-2 combines with J gene TRBJ2-7, with unresolved D. There are 13 residues in the CDR3. The V end was cut by 6 bases, the J end by 0 bases, with 9 bases between. Germline CDR1 is SGHTA and CDR2 is FQGNSA. CDR3 sequence (DNA): TGTGCCAGCAGGGACGGTACCTCCTACGAGCAGTACTTC. Its translation is CASRDGTSYEQYF.

This clonotype has a handful of counts. In DNA form, the CDR3 reads TGTGCCAGCAGCTTAAACCACGAAGTTGGGGGACAAGAGACCCAGTACTTC. It specifies CASSLNHEVGGQETQYF. The chain recombines TRBV7-2 with TRBJ2-5; TRBD1 or TRBD2 may be the D gene (5 bases each). Trimming took off 2 bases at V and 2 bases at J, with 18 bases between the two ends. This CDR3 has 17 residues. CDR1 SGHTA and CDR2 FQGNSA come from the germline V gene.

This clonotype has ten or more counts. This sequence joins TRBV10-3 and TRBJ1-3; no clear D. Per germline, CDR1 ENHRY and CDR2 SYGVKD. CDR3 length: 15 residues. V gave up 2 bases and J gave up 1 base, with 9 bases separating them. The CDR3 DNA is TGTGCCATCAGTGAGCCCCCAGTTTCTGGAAACACCATATATTTT. This codes for CAISEPPVSGNTIYF.

Notes on this clonotype: One junction end does not reproduce the germline sequence, and a read error may be involved. The J gene is TRBJ2-7, the V gene TRBV10-3; D is ambiguous. Looked up from germline, CDR1 is ENHRY and CDR2 is SYGVKD. The CDR3 covers 12 residues. In DNA form, the CDR3 reads TGTGCCAGCAGTTACTCAGTCTTCGAGCAGTACTTC. Its translation is CASSYSVFEQYF.

The chain carries TRBV6-5 and TRBJ1-1; weak D call: TRBD1 (6 bases). The germline gives CDR1 MNHEY, CDR2 SVGAGI. Between the trimmed V and J ends, which lost 4 bases and 5 bases, there was a span of 14 bases. CDR3 length: 14 amino acids. Here the CDR3 DNA reads TGTGCCAGCAGTTCTGAAACAGGGAGTACTGAAGCTTTCTTT. Residues: CASSSETGSTEAFF.

This chain links TRBV10-2 with TRBJ2-7; 7 nucleotides agree with TRBD2. Germline CDR1 reads WSHSY; CDR2 reads SAAADI. The CDR3 contains 17 residues. Trimming cost V 1 base and J 2 bases; bases outside gene matches: 11. The CDR3 DNA reads as TGCGCCAGCAGTGAGTGGACTGGCGGGGGAGGCCCCTACGAGCAGTACTTC. Amino acids: CASSEWTGGGGPYEQYF.

The chain has TRBV11-2 and TRBJ2-7, with D possibly being TRBD2 (6 bases). Trimming took off 1 base at V and 2 bases at J, with 12 bases between the two ends. Germline lookup yields CDR1 SGHAT and CDR2 FQNNGV. This CDR3 comprises 15 residues. CDR3 sequence (DNA): TGTGCCAGCAGCTTAGCCCCGGGACTCACCTACGAGCAGTACTTC. Its protein is CASSLAPGLTYEQYF.

This clonotype was seen many times. V is TRBV9 and J is TRBJ1-6; D is perhaps TRBD1 (5 bases). The germline V gene encodes CDR1 SGDLS and CDR2 YYNGEE. This CDR3 comprises 13 residues. V lost 4 bases and J 13 bases, leaving 15 bases between the germline ends. CDR3 in amino acids: CASSLVAEGPLHF. For the CDR3, the DNA is TGTGCCAGCAGCTTAGTGGCAGAGGGGCCCCTCCACTTT. The complete variable domain, with remaining parts taken from reference TRBV9 and TRBJ1-6, reads DSGVTQTPKHLITATGQRVTLRCSPRSGDLSVYWYQQSLDQGLQFLIQYYNGEERAKGNILERFSAQQFPDLHSELNLSSLELGDSALYFCASSLVAEGPLHFGNGTRLTVT.